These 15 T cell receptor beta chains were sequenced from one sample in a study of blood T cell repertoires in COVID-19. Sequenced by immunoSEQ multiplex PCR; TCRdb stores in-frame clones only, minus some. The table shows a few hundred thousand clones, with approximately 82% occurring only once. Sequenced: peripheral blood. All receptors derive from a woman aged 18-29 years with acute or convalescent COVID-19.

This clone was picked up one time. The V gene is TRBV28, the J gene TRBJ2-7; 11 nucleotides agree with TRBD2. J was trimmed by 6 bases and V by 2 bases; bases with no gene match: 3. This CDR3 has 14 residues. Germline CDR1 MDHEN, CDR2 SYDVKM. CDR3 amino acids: CASSLGSGRGEQYF. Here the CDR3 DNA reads TGTGCCAGCAGTTTAGGTAGCGGGAGGGGCGAGCAGTACTTC.

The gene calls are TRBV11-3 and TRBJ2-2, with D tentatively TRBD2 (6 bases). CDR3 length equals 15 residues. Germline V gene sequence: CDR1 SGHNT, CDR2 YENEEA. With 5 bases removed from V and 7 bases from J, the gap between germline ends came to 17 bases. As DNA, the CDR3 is TGTGCCAGCAGCCTACAGGAGGGGCAGGACGGGGAGCTGTTTTTT. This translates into CASSLQEGQDGELFF.

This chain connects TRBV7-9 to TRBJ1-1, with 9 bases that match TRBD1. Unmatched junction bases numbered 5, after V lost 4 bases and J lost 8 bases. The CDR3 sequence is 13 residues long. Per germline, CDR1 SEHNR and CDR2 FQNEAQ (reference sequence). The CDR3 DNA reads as TGTGCCAGCAGCTACGGACAGGGGCCGGAAGCTTTCTTT. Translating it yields CASSYGQGPEAFF.

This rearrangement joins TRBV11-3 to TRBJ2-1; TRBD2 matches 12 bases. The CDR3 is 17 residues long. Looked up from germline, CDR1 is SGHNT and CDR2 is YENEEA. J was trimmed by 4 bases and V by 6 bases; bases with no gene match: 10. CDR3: CASSPPPGTSGYNEQFF. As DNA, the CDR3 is TGTGCCAGCAGTCCACCCCCCGGGACTAGCGGGTACAATGAGCAGTTCTTC.

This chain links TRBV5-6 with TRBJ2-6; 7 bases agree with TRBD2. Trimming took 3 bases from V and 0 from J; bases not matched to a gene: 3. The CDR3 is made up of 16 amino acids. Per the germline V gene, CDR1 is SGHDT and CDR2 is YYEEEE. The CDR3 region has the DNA TGTGCCAGCAGCTGGGAGGGGTTCTCTGGGGCCAACGTCCTGACTTTC. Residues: CASSWEGFSGANVLTF.

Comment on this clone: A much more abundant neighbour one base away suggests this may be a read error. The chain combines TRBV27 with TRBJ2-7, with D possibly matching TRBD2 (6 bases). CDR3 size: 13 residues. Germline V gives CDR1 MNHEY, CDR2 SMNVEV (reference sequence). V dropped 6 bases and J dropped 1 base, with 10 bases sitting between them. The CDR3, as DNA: TGTGCCAGCAGCTGGGGGACTTCCTACGAGCAGTACTTC. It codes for CASSWGTSYEQYF.

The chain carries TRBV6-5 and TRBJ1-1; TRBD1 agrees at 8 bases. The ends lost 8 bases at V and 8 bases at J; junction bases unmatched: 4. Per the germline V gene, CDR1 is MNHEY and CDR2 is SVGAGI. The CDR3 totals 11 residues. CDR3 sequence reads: CASGTGDEAFF. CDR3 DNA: TGTGCCAGCGGGACAGGCGACGAAGCTTTCTTT.

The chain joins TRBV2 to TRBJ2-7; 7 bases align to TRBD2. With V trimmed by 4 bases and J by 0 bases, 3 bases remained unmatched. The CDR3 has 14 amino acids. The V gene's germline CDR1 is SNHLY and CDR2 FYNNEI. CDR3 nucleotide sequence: TGTGCCAGCAGTGCGACTAGCACCTCCTACGAGCAGTACTTC. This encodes CASSATSTSYEQYF. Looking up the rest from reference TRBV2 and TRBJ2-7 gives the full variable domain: EPEVTQTPSHQVTQMGQEVILRCVPISNHLYFYWYRQILGQKVEFLVSFYNNEISEKSEIFDDQFSVERPDGSNFTLKIRSTKLEDSAMYFCASSATSTSYEQYFGPGTRLTVT.

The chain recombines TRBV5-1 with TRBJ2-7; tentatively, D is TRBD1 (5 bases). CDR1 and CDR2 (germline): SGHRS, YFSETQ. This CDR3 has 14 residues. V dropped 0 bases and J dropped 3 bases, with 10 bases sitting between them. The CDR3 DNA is TGCGCCAGCAGCTTGGCGGACACGGTCTACGAGCAGTACTTC. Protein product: CASSLADTVYEQYF.

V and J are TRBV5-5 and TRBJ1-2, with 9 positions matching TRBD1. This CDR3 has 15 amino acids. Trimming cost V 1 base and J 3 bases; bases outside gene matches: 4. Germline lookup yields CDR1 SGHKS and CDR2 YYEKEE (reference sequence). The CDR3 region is CASSLFTGGDYGYTF. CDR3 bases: TGTGCCAGCAGCTTGTTTACAGGGGGCGACTATGGCTACACCTTC.

CDR3 in amino acids: CASSTDRAYEQYF. CDR3 sequence (DNA): TGTGCCAGCAGCACAGACAGGGCCTACGAGCAGTACTTC. This rearrangement joins TRBV5-4 to TRBJ2-7; 7 positions match TRBD1. This CDR3 region has 13 residues. V shed 4 bases and J 2 bases; nucleotides not matched to a gene: 3. CDR1 and CDR2 (germline): SGHNT, YYREEE (reference sequence).

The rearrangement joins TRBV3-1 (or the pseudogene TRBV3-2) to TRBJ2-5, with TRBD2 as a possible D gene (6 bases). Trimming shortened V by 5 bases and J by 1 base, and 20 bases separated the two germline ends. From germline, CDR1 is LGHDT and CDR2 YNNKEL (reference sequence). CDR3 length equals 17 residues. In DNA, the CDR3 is TGTGCCAGCAGCTACGGAAGCCACGGCGGGGCCCAAGAGACCCAGTACTTC. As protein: CASSYGSHGGAQETQYF.

The DNA for the CDR3 is TGCGCCAGCAGCCAAGGGGCAGGGGGCTGGAATCAGCCCCAGCATTTT. This translates into CASSQGAGGWNQPQHF. The rearrangement uses TRBV4-3 and TRBJ1-5; TRBD1 matches 8 bases. This CDR3 has 16 residues. Germline CDR1 and CDR2: LGHNA and YSLEER. V lost 1 base and J lost 4; bases outside the gene matches: 6.

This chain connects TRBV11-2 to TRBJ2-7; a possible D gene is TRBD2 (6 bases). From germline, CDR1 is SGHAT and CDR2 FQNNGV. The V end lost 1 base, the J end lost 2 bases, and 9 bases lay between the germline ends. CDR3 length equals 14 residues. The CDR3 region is CASSLGREAYEQYF. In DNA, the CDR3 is TGTGCCAGCAGCTTAGGGCGGGAAGCCTACGAGCAGTACTTC.

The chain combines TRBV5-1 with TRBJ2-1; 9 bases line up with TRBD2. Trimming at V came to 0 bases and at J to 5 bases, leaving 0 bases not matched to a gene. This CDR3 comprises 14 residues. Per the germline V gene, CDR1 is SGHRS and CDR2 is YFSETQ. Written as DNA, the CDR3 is TGCGCCAGCAGCTTGGGACTAGCGGACAATGAGCAGTTCTTC. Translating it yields CASSLGLADNEQFF.